One and the same sample provided the 24 T cell receptor beta chains below, sequenced in a study of cytomegalovirus exposure and HLA in healthy donors. TCRdb's table, derived via immunoSEQ multiplex PCR, lists solely in-frame clones and lacks some. The sample records 100,000 to 150,000 clones, 70% to 90% being singletons. Sequenced input: PBMCs. The receptors come from a woman younger than 30 in good health and CMV-seronegative.

This clone was found a few times. The chain is built from TRBV5-1 and TRBJ2-7; D possibly corresponds to TRBD1 (6 bases). From germline, CDR1 is SGHRS and CDR2 YFSETQ. V dropped 0 bases and J dropped 12 bases, with 13 bases sitting between them. The CDR3 is made up of 12 amino acids. The chain's CDR3 is CASSLDTGSPYF. CDR3 DNA: TGCGCCAGCAGCTTGGATACAGGGTCTCCGTACTTC.

The chain links TRBV6-5 to TRBJ1-2; D ambiguous. Per germline, CDR1 MNHEY and CDR2 SVGAGI. The V end lost 2 bases, the J end lost 4 bases, and 11 bases lay between the germline ends. The CDR3 is made up of 14 amino acids. In DNA, the CDR3 is TGTGCCAGCAGTTACACGGGAATCGGCTATGGCTACACCTTC. Protein product: CASSYTGIGYGYTF.

This clone was seen only once. CDR3 loop: CAVRSRTKRTNYGYTF. The CDR3 nucleotides read TGTGCCGTCCGAAGTCGGACAAAGCGTACTAACTATGGCTACACCTTC. V and J are TRBV28 and TRBJ1-2; D perhaps matches TRBD1 (5 bases). Germline lookup yields CDR1 MDHEN and CDR2 SYDVKM. V shed 11 bases and J shed 0 bases, with 22 bases lying between them. This CDR3 is 16 amino acids long.

V is TRBV18 and J is TRBJ2-5; D might be TRBD1 (6 bases). In germline, CDR1 is KGHSH, CDR2 LQKENI. Trimming cost V 4 bases and J 5 bases, with 20 bases left between them. The CDR3 has 16 amino acids. CDR3 in amino acids: CASSRQGQGYSETQYF. The CDR3 DNA reads TGTGCCAGCTCACGTCAGGGCCAGGGGTATTCTGAGACCCAGTACTTC.

This chain uses TRBV7-6 with TRBJ2-5; TRBD2 is a possible D gene (5 bases). Trimming removed 1 base at V and 2 bases at J, with 11 bases between. This CDR3 comprises 15 residues. Germline V gene data show CDR1 as SGHVS and CDR2 as FNYEAQ. The DNA for the CDR3 is TGTGCCAGCAGCTTAGGGGGAGCTAAACAAGAGACCCAGTACTTC. Residues: CASSLGGAKQETQYF.

The rearrangement links TRBV5-1 to TRBJ1-2; 9 nucleotides align to TRBD1. Germline V lookup: CDR1 SGHRS, CDR2 YFSETQ. The CDR3 is made up of 15 amino acids. Trimming removed 7 bases from V and 4 bases from J; junction bases left unmatched: 11. CDR3 nucleotide sequence: TGCGCCAGCCAACATGGGGACAGGGCGTTCTATGGCTACACCTTC. Amino acids: CASQHGDRAFYGYTF. Full variable domain (outside the CDR3, taken from reference TRBV5-1 and TRBJ1-2): KAGVTQTPRYLIKTRGQQVTLSCSPISGHRSVSWYQQTPGQGLQFLFEYFSETQRNKGNFPGRFSGRQFSNSRSEMNVSTLELGDSALYLCASQHGDRAFYGYTFGSGTRLTVV.

This clone was seen a handful of times. The genes are TRBV7-2 and TRBJ2-7, with 12 bases identical to TRBD2. The germline gives CDR1 SGHTA, CDR2 FQGNSA. CDR3 length: 16 residues. Losses at the gene ends were 5 bases for V and 3 bases for J; bases not matched to a gene: 8. CDR3 protein: CASSPPGTSGYYEQYF. The DNA of the CDR3 is TGTGCCAGCAGCCCACCAGGGACTAGCGGGTACTACGAGCAGTACTTC.

This clone was seen only a few times. V gene TRBV5-6 combines with J gene TRBJ1-6, with D possibly matching TRBD1 (6 bases). The V end lost 4 bases, the J end lost 9 bases, and 23 bases lay between the germline ends. This CDR3 comprises 17 residues. CDR1 SGHDT and CDR2 YYEEEE come from the germline V gene. The CDR3 nucleotides read TGTGCCAGCAGCCGGAATCCAGGGGAAGCGCGGATTTCACCCCTCCACTTT. The encoded protein is CASSRNPGEARISPLHF.

The genes are TRBV9 and TRBJ2-3, with 8 bases matching TRBD2. The CDR3 runs to 16 residues. Trimming cost V 0 bases and J 6 bases; bases outside gene matches: 9. Germline loops: CDR1 SGDLS, CDR2 YYNGEE. The CDR3 reads CASSVGSLAGRDTQYF. The CDR3 region has the DNA TGTGCCAGCAGCGTAGGCTCTCTAGCGGGCCGGGATACGCAGTATTTT.

The chain employs TRBV11-2 and TRBJ2-5, with 8 bases matching TRBD2. Trimming cost V 3 bases and J 5 bases; bases outside gene matches: 11. The CDR3 length is 16 residues. Germline V gives CDR1 SGHAT, CDR2 FQNNGV. The CDR3, as DNA: TGTGCCAGCAGCTTTTCCCGGGAGGGCCTGAAGGAGACCCAGTACTTC. It codes for CASSFSREGLKETQYF.

V usage is TRBV9 and J usage is TRBJ2-5; the match to TRBD2 covers 16 bases. Trimming took 4 bases from V and 2 from J; bases not matched to a gene: 11. CDR3 size: 19 residues. The germline V gene encodes CDR1 SGDLS and CDR2 YYNGEE. The CDR3 is CASSPNLGLAGGLQETQYF. CDR3 sequence (DNA): TGTGCCAGCAGCCCCAACCTGGGACTAGCGGGGGGGTTGCAAGAGACCCAGTACTTC.

The chain has TRBV4-1 and TRBJ2-1; 11 bases are a match to TRBD2. The CDR3 contains 16 residues. The germline CDR1 and CDR2 sequences are MGHRA and YSYEKL. After removal of 0 bases from V and 6 bases from J, the junction contained 4 bases not matched to a gene. For the CDR3, the DNA is TGCGCCAGCAGCCAAGAAGTAGCGGGGGGGCTCAATGAGCAGTTCTTC. This translates into CASSQEVAGGLNEQFF.

Note on this clone: At one end the junction does not follow the germline gene, possibly because of a read error. The chain is built from TRBV7-7 and TRBJ2-7; TRBD2 agrees at 8 bases. CDR1 and CDR2 (germline): SSHAT, FNYEAQ (reference sequence). This CDR3 is 14 amino acids long. The CDR3 here is CASSFQAGAYEQYF. CDR3 in DNA: TGTGCTAGCAGCTTCCAAGCGGGGGCCTACGAGCAGTACTTC. The whole variable domain, remainder taken from reference TRBV7-7 and TRBJ2-7, is GAGVSQSPRYKVTKRGQDVTLRCDPISSHATLYWYQQALGQGPEFLTYFNYEAQPDKSGLPSDRFSAERPEGSISTLTIQRTEQRDSAMYRCASSFQAGAYEQYFGPGTRLTVT.

This rearrangement joins TRBV29-1 to TRBJ2-1, with TRBD1 matching over 7 bases. The CDR3 sequence is 15 residues long. Germline-derived CDR1 and CDR2 are SQVTM and ANQGSEA. Trimming took 6 bases from V and 1 from J; bases not matched to a gene: 9. Here the CDR3 DNA reads TGCAGCGTCGCAAACAGGGGTCTATCCTACAATGAGCAGTTCTTC. Its protein product is CSVANRGLSYNEQFF.

The chain recombines TRBV28 with TRBJ1-1; D might be TRBD1 (5 bases). Trimming cost V 6 bases and J 1 base, with 6 bases left between them. The CDR3 has 12 residues. Germline V gives CDR1 MDHEN, CDR2 SYDVKM. The CDR3 sequence is CASRGQNTEAFF. Written as DNA, the CDR3 is TGTGCCAGCAGAGGACAGAACACTGAAGCTTTCTTT.

The chain employs TRBV6-5 and TRBJ1-2; tentative D call: TRBD1 (5 bases). Germline values: CDR1 MNHEY, CDR2 SVGAGI. The ends were cut back, 5 bases at V and 5 bases at J, with 18 bases in the middle. The CDR3 loop spans 15 amino acids. The CDR3 sequence is CASSTSPMAGYGYTF. DNA for the CDR3: TGTGCCAGCAGTACCTCCCCAATGGCAGGGTATGGCTACACCTTC.

The rearrangement links TRBV11-2 to TRBJ2-5, with 7 nucleotides matching TRBD1. The CDR3 is 15 residues long. V shed 6 bases, J shed 2 bases, and the junction held 9 bases outside the gene matches. In germline, CDR1 is SGHAT, CDR2 FQNNGV. Written as DNA, the CDR3 is TGTGCCAGCAGGCCGACCGGGGACAGTCAAGAGACCCAGTACTTC. Translated: CASRPTGDSQETQYF.

V is TRBV5-1 and J is TRBJ1-1; TRBD1 is a possible D gene (6 bases). Germline V gene sequence: CDR1 SGHRS, CDR2 YFSETQ. This CDR3 spans 17 amino acids. V lost 0 bases and J lost 4, with 19 bases in between. The CDR3 loop reads CASSLGTRQATSTEAFF. As DNA, the CDR3 is TGCGCCAGCAGCTTGGGGACCCGACAGGCGACGAGCACTGAAGCTTTCTTT.

This sequence joins TRBV6-1 and TRBJ1-1, with 9 bases fitting TRBD1. Germline V gene data show CDR1 as MNHNS and CDR2 as SASEGT. The CDR3 sequence is 16 residues long. The V and J ends lost 4 bases and 1 base, in that order; junction bases with no gene match: 7. CDR3 DNA: TGTGCCAGCAGTGCCAACAGGGGGCAGAGGAACACTGAAGCTTTCTTT. It encodes CASSANRGQRNTEAFF.

The CDR3 DNA reads as TGTGCCAGCAGTTCCTCCCTCTATGGCTACACCTTC. Residues: CASSSSLYGYTF. The chain couples TRBV28 to TRBJ1-2; D gene ambiguous. CDR1 is MDHEN, CDR2 SYDVKM, per germline. The CDR3 has 12 residues. V dropped 4 bases and J dropped 4 bases, with 7 bases sitting between them.

This chain connects TRBV4-1 to TRBJ2-2, with 12 nucleotides matching TRBD2. The CDR3 extends over 18 amino acids. Trimming at V came to 4 bases and at J to 4 bases, leaving 10 bases not matched to a gene. Germline CDR1 is MGHRA and CDR2 is YSYEKL. The CDR3, as DNA: TGCGCCAGCAGCCTCTTCGGACTAGCGGGAACCGCCACCGGGGAGCTGTTTTTT. This encodes CASSLFGLAGTATGELFF.

V gene TRBV7-8 combines with J gene TRBJ1-5; D not resolved. In germline, CDR1 is SGHVS, CDR2 FQNEAQ. Trimming left V 1 base short and J 5 bases short, with 12 bases between. The CDR3 contains 15 residues. This CDR3 is CASSLVPHEHQPQHF. For the CDR3, the DNA is TGTGCCAGCAGCTTAGTTCCCCACGAGCATCAGCCCCAGCATTTT.

V usage is TRBV6-6 and J usage is TRBJ2-7; 7 bases line up with TRBD1. The J segment lost 6 bases and the V segment lost 7 bases, leaving 12 bases of the junction unmatched. The V gene's germline CDR1 is MNHNY and CDR2 SVGAGI (reference sequence). CDR3 size: 14 residues. CDR3 in DNA: TGTGCCAGCACCGACAGGGATCGATCGCTCGAGCAGTACTTC. It translates to CASTDRDRSLEQYF.

CDR3 bases: TGTGCCACCAGCAGACCCCAAAAGATAGCTGGCTATGGCTACACCTTC. As protein: CATSRPQKIAGYGYTF. The chain is built from TRBV15 and TRBJ1-2; D ambiguous. The V gene lost 2 bases and the J gene lost 4 bases, with 17 bases spanning the gap. The germline V gene encodes CDR1 LNHNV and CDR2 YYDKDF (reference sequence). This CDR3 is 16 amino acids long.